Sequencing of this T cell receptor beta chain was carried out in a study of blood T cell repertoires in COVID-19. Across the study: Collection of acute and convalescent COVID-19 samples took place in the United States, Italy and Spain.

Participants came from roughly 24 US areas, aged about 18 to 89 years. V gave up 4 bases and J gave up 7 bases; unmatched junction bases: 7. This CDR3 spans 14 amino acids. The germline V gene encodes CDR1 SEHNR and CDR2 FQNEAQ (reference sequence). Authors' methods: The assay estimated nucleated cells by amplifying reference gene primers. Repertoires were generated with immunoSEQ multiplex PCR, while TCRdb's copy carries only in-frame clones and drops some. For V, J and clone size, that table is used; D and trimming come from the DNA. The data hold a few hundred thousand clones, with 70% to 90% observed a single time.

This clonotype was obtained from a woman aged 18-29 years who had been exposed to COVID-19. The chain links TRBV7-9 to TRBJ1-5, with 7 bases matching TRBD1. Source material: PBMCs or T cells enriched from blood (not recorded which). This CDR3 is CASSSDRVQQPQHF. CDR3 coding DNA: TGTGCCAGCAGCTCAGACAGGGTTCAGCAGCCCCAGCATTTT.